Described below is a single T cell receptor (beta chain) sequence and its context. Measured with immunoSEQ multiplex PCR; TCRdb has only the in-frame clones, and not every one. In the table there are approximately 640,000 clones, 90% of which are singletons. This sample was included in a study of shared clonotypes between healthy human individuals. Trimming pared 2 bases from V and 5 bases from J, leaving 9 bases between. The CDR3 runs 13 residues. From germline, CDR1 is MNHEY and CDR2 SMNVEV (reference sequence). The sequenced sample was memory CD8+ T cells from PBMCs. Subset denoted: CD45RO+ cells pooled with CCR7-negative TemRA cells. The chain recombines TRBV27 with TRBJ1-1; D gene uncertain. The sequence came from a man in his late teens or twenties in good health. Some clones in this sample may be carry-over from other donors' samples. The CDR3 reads CASSLATWTEAFF. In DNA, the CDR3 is TGTGCCAGCAGTTTAGCGACTTGGACTGAAGCTTTCTTT.